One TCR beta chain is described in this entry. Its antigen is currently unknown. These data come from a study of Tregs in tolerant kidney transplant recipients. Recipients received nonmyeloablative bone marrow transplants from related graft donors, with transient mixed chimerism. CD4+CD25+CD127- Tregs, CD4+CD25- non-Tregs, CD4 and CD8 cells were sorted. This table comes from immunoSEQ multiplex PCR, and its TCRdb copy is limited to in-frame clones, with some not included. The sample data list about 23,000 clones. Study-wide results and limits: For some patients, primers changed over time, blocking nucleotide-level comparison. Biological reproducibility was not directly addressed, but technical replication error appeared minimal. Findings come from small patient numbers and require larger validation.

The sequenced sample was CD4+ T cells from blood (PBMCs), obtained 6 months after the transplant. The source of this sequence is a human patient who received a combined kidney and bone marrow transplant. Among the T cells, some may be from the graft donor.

This chain's CDR3 is CSARPDRGATNEKLFF. The sequenced CDR3 bases are TGCAGTGCTAGACCCGACAGGGGCGCAACTAATGAAAAA. J is TRBJ1-4 and V is TRBV20-1; TRBD1 matches at 8 bases. The read stops 3 residues short of the end of the CDR3; the missing end is completed from the germline J gene. Germline V CDR1 and CDR2: DFQATT, SNEGSKA (reference sequence). This CDR3 region has 16 residues. The V gene end was trimmed by 2 bases and the J gene end by 0 bases; junction bases not matched to a gene: 5.